These 6 T cell receptor beta chains originate from one sample sequenced in a study of T cell repertoires in cytomegalovirus infection. TCRdb passed the reads through MiXCR, listing each CDR3 protein once. The data hold a few hundred thousand distinct CDR3 sequences, with 15% to 20% observed a single time. Sequenced sample: PBMCs. These TCRs come from a human donor in good health (CMV status not recorded). Some clones in this sample may be carry-over from other donors' samples.

The count of this clonotype is one. The chain's CDR3 is CSASLGGPNEKLFF. The CDR3 DNA sequence: TGCAGTGCCAGCCTAGGAGGCCCAAATGAAAAACTGTTTTTT. This chain connects TRBV20-1 to TRBJ1-4; D remains unclear. V lost 6 bases and J lost 5, with 16 bases in between. CDR1 is DFQATT, CDR2 SNEGSKA, per germline (reference sequence). The CDR3 length is 14 residues.

This clonotype appeared a few times. The chain employs TRBV4-1 and TRBJ2-3; 8 bases map to TRBD1. From germline, CDR1 is MGHRA and CDR2 YSYEKL. V was clipped by 0 bases and J by 3 bases; unmatched bases: 2. The CDR3 is 15 amino acids. The CDR3 spells CASSQEGTGTDTQYF. In DNA form, the CDR3 reads TGCGCCAGCAGCCAAGAGGGGACAGGAACAGATACGCAGTATTTT.

This chain uses TRBV3-1 with TRBJ2-7; D gene unclear. This CDR3 region has 17 residues. Germline V lookup: CDR1 LGHDT, CDR2 YNNKEL (reference sequence). Trimming left V 4 bases short and J 7 bases short, with 26 bases between. CDR3 sequence: CASSPNGALAPRLEQYF. CDR3 DNA: TGTGCCAGCAGCCCGAATGGAGCGCTTGCCCCTCGACTGGAGCAGTACTTC.

The V call is TRBV6-1, the J call TRBJ1-6; tentative D call: TRBD1 (6 bases). Trimming removed 5 bases from V and 7 bases from J, with 9 bases in between. The germline V gene has CDR1 MNHNS and CDR2 SASEGT. This CDR3 has 13 residues. In nucleotides, the CDR3 is TGTGCCAGCAGTACAGGGCAAAATTCACCCCTCCACTTT. Protein sequence: CASSTGQNSPLHF.

J is TRBJ1-4 and V is TRBV2; D remains ambiguous. The CDR3 sequence is 13 residues long. Germline V CDR1 and CDR2: SNHLY, FYNNEI. Deletions cut 7 bases from V and 4 bases from J, with 10 bases between. The CDR3 is CASMEDGNEKLFF. In DNA, the CDR3 is TGTGCCAGCATGGAGGACGGTAATGAAAAACTGTTTTTT.

At least ten counts were recorded for this clonotype. Here the CDR3 reads CASSAGYNQPQHF. The CDR3 DNA reads as TGTGCCAGCAGTGCAGGATACAATCAGCCCCAGCATTTT. The chain links TRBV6-1 to TRBJ1-5; D is ambiguous. V gave up 4 bases and J gave up 3 bases, with 7 bases separating them. From germline, CDR1 is MNHNS and CDR2 SASEGT. The length of the CDR3 is 13 residues.